This note documents a single T cell receptor beta chain sequence. Its specificity is not known. Trimming pared 1 base from V and 4 bases from J, leaving 13 bases between. The CDR3 runs 16 residues. Germline V gives CDR1 MNHNS, CDR2 SASEGT. These data come from a study of cytomegalovirus exposure and HLA in healthy donors. Broader study findings: Earlier results showed most TCR beta V segments being productive about 87% or about 30% of the time. Of the V segments, some could not be distinguished, including TRBV6-2 and TRBV6-3, and were excluded.

PCR primers comprised 60 Vbeta and 13 Jbeta primers. Per the original data handling: An analysis that came later counted 80 million or so unique TCR beta chains, approximately 10 million shared. The repertoire was sequenced with immunoSEQ multiplex PCR; TCRdb's copy has only in-frame clones and lacks some. The V and J calls and the clone size are those of that table, but D and trimming were determined from the DNA. The data hold about 180,000 clones, with roughly 80% observed a single time. The chain has TRBV6-1 and TRBJ2-2, with D perhaps matching TRBD2 (5 bases). The sample consisted of PBMCs. The origin of this receptor is a girl aged 10 to 17 in good health and CMV-seropositive. The CDR3, as DNA: TGTGCCAGCAGTGAAGAACATTGGAGGCCCACCGGGGAGCTGTTTTTT. Amino acids: CASSEEHWRPTGELFF.